A selection of T cell receptor beta chains follows, all from one sample in a study of cytomegalovirus exposure and HLA in healthy donors. Method: immunoSEQ multiplex PCR; TCRdb's copy keeps in-frame clones and lacks some. The sample yields approximately 140,000 clones, approximately 79% seen once. What was sequenced was PBMCs. The receptors were sampled from a woman aged 40 to 55 in good health and CMV-seropositive. CDR3s include the opening cysteine and the closing phenylalanine or tryptophan. The D gene is left open where the match is weak. The size entry is marked missing in some rows and otherwise reads once, few, many or a size class.

size	D	V	J	DNA	CDR3
NA	NA	TRBV6-6	TRBJ1-2	TGTGCCAGCAGTTACTCAGGTCTAGGGGGTTATGGCTACACCTTC	CASSYSGLGGYGYTF
NA	TRBD2	TRBV7-9	TRBJ2-5	TGTGCCAGCAGCTTAGGGGGGACTAGCGGGCAAGAGACCCAGTACTTC	CASSLGGTSGQETQYF
NA	TRBD1	TRBV28	TRBJ2-1	TGTGCCAGCAGTTTACCAACAGGGGCATACAATGAGCAGTTCTTC	CASSLPTGAYNEQFF
few	NA	TRBV27	TRBJ1-2	TGTGCCAGCAGTTCTATAAGAGCGGAAGAGGGATTCTATGGCTACACCTTC	CASSSIRAEEGFYGYTF
NA	TRBD2	TRBV7-9	TRBJ2-3	TGTGCCAGCAGCCCGATACTAGCGGGGGGCACAGATACGCAGTATTTT	CASSPILAGGTDTQYF
NA	NA	TRBV9	TRBJ2-1	TGTGCCAGCAGCGCAGGAAATTACAATGAGCAGTTCTTC	CASSAGNYNEQFF
NA	TRBD1	TRBV19	TRBJ1-1	TGTGCCACCACACGGCCCAAGTTCGAGACAGGGGGCCGGGACACTGAAGCTTTCTTT	CATTRPKFETGGRDTEAFF
NA	TRBD2	TRBV27	TRBJ2-3	TGTGCCAGCAGTTTATCGTCGGTCGGGACTAGCGTTCTTTCATCAACCACAGATACGCAGTATTTT	CASSLSSVGTSVLSSTTDTQYF
NA	NA	TRBV5-4	TRBJ1-2	TGTGCCAGCAGCTTGGTGGCAAACTATGGCTACACCTTC	CASSLVANYGYTF
NA	TRBD1	TRBV7-2	TRBJ1-6	TGTGCCAGCAGCCCGGGGACAGTGAATTCACCCCTCCACTTT	CASSPGTVNSPLHF
NA	TRBD1	TRBV6-5	TRBJ1-1	TGTGCCAGCAGTTACTCTACAGGGGGTGCTGAAGCTTTCTTT	CASSYSTGGAEAFF
NA	TRBD1	TRBV7-9	TRBJ2-5	TGTGCCAGCAGCTCAACCGGGACAGTGCAAGAGACCCAGTACTTC	CASSSTGTVQETQYF
few	TRBD2	TRBV5-4	TRBJ2-3	TGTGCCAGCAGCTTTAGCGGGGTCGCAGATACGCAGTATTTT	CASSFSGVADTQYF
few	NA	TRBV19	TRBJ2-1	TGTGCCAGTAGTATACTGGGGGGCAATGAGCAGTTCTTC	CASSILGGNEQFF
NA	NA	TRBV28	TRBJ1-4	TGTGCCAGCAGTATCCAGGGTAATGAAAAACTGTTTTTT	CASSIQGNEKLFF
NA	TRBD2	TRBV9	TRBJ2-3	TGTGCCAGCAGCGTAGGACTAGCGGGGGGGCCCGGGACAGATACGCAGTATTTT	CASSVGLAGGPGTDTQYF
NA	NA	TRBV19	TRBJ1-1	TGTGCCAGTAGTGAGGAAATTGTACGGAGCTCTGAAGCTTTCTTT	CASSEEIVRSSEAFF
NA	NA	TRBV5-1	TRBJ2-2	TGCGCCAGCAGAGAGGGAACAGACTACACCGGGGAGCTGTTTTTT	CASREGTDYTGELFF
NA	NA	TRBV6-6	TRBJ2-1	TGTGCCAGCAGGTCGTACAATGAGCAGTTCTTC	CASRSYNEQFF
NA	TRBD2	TRBV9	TRBJ2-7	TGTGCCAGCAGCCCAGAGGCACTAGCGCACTACGAGCAGTACTTC	CASSPEALAHYEQYF
NA	NA	TRBV12-2	TRBJ1-5	TGTGCAAGTCGCTTAGAAAGACGGATCAGGAATCAGCCCCAGCATTTT	CASRLERRIRNQPQHF
NA	NA	TRBV19	TRBJ1-2	TGTGCCAGTAATAAGGGGGTCAGCTATGGCTACACCTTC	CASNKGVSYGYTF
NA	TRBD2	TRBV30	TRBJ2-1	TGTGCCTGGAGTCCGGGGGGATATCTGTTCTTC	CAWSPGGYLFF
NA	TRBD1	TRBV28	TRBJ1-2	TGTGCCAGCAGTCCACGGCCTTACCGGGACAGGGTTAATGGCTACACCTTC	CASSPRPYRDRVNGYTF
NA	NA	TRBV7-2	TRBJ2-1	TGTGCCAGCAGCTTATACTCGACATTCTACAATGAGCAGTTCTTC	CASSLYSTFYNEQFF
NA	NA	TRBV19	TRBJ2-7	TGTGCCAGTAGTATAGGACTCACATACTCCTACGAGCAGTACTTC	CASSIGLTYSYEQYF
NA	NA	TRBV9	TRBJ2-5	TGTGCCAGCAGCGTAGGCCCCCTAGCAGAAGAGACCCAGTACTTC	CASSVGPLAEETQYF
few	NA	TRBV5-5	TRBJ2-7	TGTGCCAGCAGCTTGACAGGGCTGGGGGAGCAGTACTTC	CASSLTGLGEQYF